Shown below are 17 T cell receptor beta chains from a single sample sequenced in a study of sequential checkpoint blockade in melanoma. Assay used: immunoSEQ multiplex PCR; TCRdb lists only in-frame clones, some missing. The sample yields about 28,000 clones, nearly 85% seen once. Indicated treatment: randomized to nivolumab then ipilimumab (arm A) or the reverse (arm B). The starting material was CD8+ T cells sorted from blood (inferred from file names), obtained from a patient given nivolumab and ipilimumab in sequence. The receptors shown here come from a human donor with melanoma.

A few counts support this clone. The chain links TRBV28 to TRBJ2-7; a possible D gene is TRBD1 (5 bases). The germline V and J ends were trimmed by 10 bases and 2 bases, with 12 bases remaining between them. Germline-derived CDR1 and CDR2 are MDHEN and SYDVKM. CDR3 length: 12 amino acids. The chain's CDR3 is CATRAFPYEQYF. The CDR3 DNA sequence: TGTGCCACCAGGGCATTCCCCTACGAGCAGTACTTC.

The V and J genes are TRBV7-3 and TRBJ2-5, with TRBD1 matching over 9 bases. Unmatched junction bases numbered 7, after V lost 4 bases and J lost 4 bases. Germline V gene lookup returns CDR1 SGHTA and CDR2 FQGTGA. CDR3 length: 15 residues. The CDR3: CASSSQGAFGETQYF. For the CDR3, the DNA is TGTGCCAGCAGCTCACAGGGGGCCTTCGGAGAGACCCAGTACTTC.

The chain recombines TRBV28 with TRBJ2-7, with TRBD1 matching over 8 bases. J was trimmed by 5 bases and V by 3 bases; bases with no gene match: 6. CDR1 is MDHEN, CDR2 SYDVKM, per germline. The CDR3 has 14 amino acids. The CDR3 DNA reads as TGTGCCAGCAGTTTCCCTACGACAGGGGACGAGCAGTACTTC. It specifies CASSFPTTGDEQYF. The whole variable domain, filled in from reference TRBV28 and TRBJ2-7, reads DVKVTQSSRYLVKRTGEKVFLECVQDMDHENMFWYRQDPGLGLRLIYFSYDVKMKEKGDIPEGYSVSREKKERFSLILESASTNQTSMYLCASSFPTTGDEQYFGPGTRLTVT.

The chain employs TRBV7-6 and TRBJ2-7, with 14 positions matching TRBD2. This CDR3 has 15 amino acids. Germline assignment: CDR1 SGHVS and CDR2 FNYEAQ. The trim removed 5 bases at V and 3 bases at J, leaving 3 bases unmatched. The CDR3 here is CASSTGTSGGYEQYF. CDR3 DNA: TGTGCCAGCAGCACTGGGACTAGCGGGGGCTACGAGCAGTACTTC.

V gene TRBV6-4 combines with J gene TRBJ2-5, with 13 bases identical to TRBD2. The DNA end favors TRBJ2-7, so the J call may be wrong. Per the germline V gene, CDR1 is MRHNA and CDR2 is SNTAGT. This CDR3 spans 19 amino acids. CDR3 DNA sequence: TGTGCCAGCATTCTTCCAGGACTAGCGGGAGTAATCGGTTCCTACGAGCAGTACTTC. Its protein product is CASILPGLAGVIGSYEQYF.

CDR3 DNA: TGCGCCAGCAGCCCCGGACTAGCGGCCTACGAGCAGTACTTC. Translating gives CASSPGLAAYEQYF. The chain combines TRBV4-1 with TRBJ2-7, with 10 bases identical to TRBD2. Losses at the gene ends were 4 bases for V and 2 bases for J; bases not matched to a gene: 2. CDR1 is MGHRA and CDR2 is YSYEKL in the germline V gene. CDR3 length: 14 residues.

This chain connects TRBV28 to TRBJ1-5; 8 bases match TRBD1. The CDR3 length is 12 residues. V was clipped by 6 bases and J by 7 bases; unmatched bases: 2. Germline CDR1 is MDHEN and CDR2 is SYDVKM. CDR3 in amino acids: CASRTGAQPQHF. CDR3 in DNA: TGTGCCAGCAGGACAGGGGCCCAGCCCCAGCATTTT.

This clone came up once. This chain joins TRBV9 and TRBJ1-3; TRBD1 might be the D (5 bases). Trimming took off 3 bases at V and 0 bases at J, with 13 bases between the two ends. Germline V gene data show CDR1 as SGDLS and CDR2 as YYNGEE. The CDR3 has 16 residues. DNA for the CDR3: TGTGCCAGCAGCGAGCTCGGGCAGGGCTCTGGAAACACCATATATTTT. The encoded protein is CASSELGQGSGNTIYF.

The J gene is TRBJ2-7, the V gene TRBV5-6; D is possibly TRBD1 (7 bases). The CDR3 consists of 13 residues. CDR1 and CDR2 from the germline V gene are SGHDT and YYEEEE. V lost 4 bases and J lost 2, with 10 bases in between. This CDR3 reads CASSAGQTYEQYF. For the CDR3, the DNA is TGTGCCAGCAGCGCGGGACAGACCTACGAGCAGTACTTC.

The chain carries TRBV2 and TRBJ1-5, with unresolved D. The V and J ends lost 6 bases and 0 bases respectively, with 12 bases between them. Germline loops: CDR1 SNHLY, CDR2 FYNNEI. The CDR3 contains 15 residues. CDR3 in amino acids: CASRYELNSNQPQHF. The CDR3 DNA reads TGTGCCAGCAGATACGAGTTAAATAGCAATCAGCCCCAGCATTTT.

The chain links TRBV4-3 to TRBJ2-1; D may be TRBD1 (5 bases). The germline V and J ends were trimmed by 0 bases and 8 bases, with 11 bases remaining between them. Germline assignment: CDR1 LGHNA and CDR2 YSLEER. This CDR3 has 14 amino acids. The CDR3 sequence is CASSQDRVGDEQFF. Here the CDR3 DNA reads TGCGCCAGCAGCCAAGACAGGGTAGGAGATGAGCAGTTCTTC.

The CDR3 region has the DNA TGTGCCAGCAGCGGGACAGGGGGCGGGGAGACCCAGTACTTC. It encodes CASSGTGGGETQYF. The chain links TRBV5-5 to TRBJ2-5, with 12 bases matching TRBD1. Trimming cost V 4 bases and J 5 bases; bases outside gene matches: 3. CDR1 and CDR2 (germline): SGHKS, YYEKEE (reference sequence). This CDR3 contains 14 residues.

This chain links TRBV7-6 with TRBJ2-2; 10 bases fit TRBD2. Unmatched junction bases numbered 9, after V lost 5 bases and J lost 6 bases. Germline V CDR1 and CDR2: SGHVS, FNYEAQ. The CDR3 loop spans 16 amino acids. CDR3 in amino acids: CASSARLAGVAGELFF. CDR3 in DNA: TGTGCCAGCAGCGCTCGCCTAGCGGGAGTTGCCGGGGAGCTGTTTTTT.

This chain's CDR3 is CASSSGLSGNTIYF. As DNA, the CDR3 is TGTGCCAGCAGCTCAGGGTTATCAGGAAACACCATATATTTT. The chain has TRBV5-6 and TRBJ1-3, with a tentative D call TRBD1 (5 bases). There are 14 residues in the CDR3. V was cut by 3 bases and J by 4 bases, with 11 bases left in between. Germline assignment: CDR1 SGHDT and CDR2 YYEEEE. Supplemented by reference TRBV5-6 and TRBJ1-3, the full variable domain reads DAGVTQSPTHLIKTRGQQVTLRCSPKSGHDTVSWYQQALGQGPQFIFQYYEEEERQRGNFPDRFSGHQFPNYSSELNVNALLLGDSALYLCASSSGLSGNTIYFGEGSWLTVV.

This clone is a singleton in its sample. The chain uses TRBV9 and TRBJ2-3, with 12 bases aligning to TRBD2. The CDR3 runs 16 residues. J was trimmed by 2 bases and V by 0 bases; bases with no gene match: 1. Germline CDR1 and CDR2: SGDLS and YYNGEE. This CDR3 is CASSVGLAGATDTQYF. The CDR3 nucleotides are TGTGCCAGCAGCGTAGGACTAGCGGGAGCCACAGATACGCAGTATTTT.

The genes are TRBV5-6 and TRBJ2-6, with a tentative D call TRBD1 (5 bases). The V gene's germline CDR1 is SGHDT and CDR2 YYEEEE. V shed 2 bases and J shed 4 bases, with 10 bases lying between them. The CDR3 covers 15 residues. This chain's CDR3 is CASSLSTAGANVLTF. CDR3 sequence (DNA): TGTGCCAGCAGCTTATCGACAGCAGGGGCCAACGTCCTGACTTTC.

This clone showed up just once. The V and J genes are TRBV6-6 and TRBJ2-4, with D possibly TRBD2 on 5 matching bases. Germline loops: CDR1 MNHNY, CDR2 SVGAGI (reference sequence). Trimming removed 5 bases from V and 1 base from J, with 15 bases in between. The CDR3 extends over 16 amino acids. This chain's CDR3 is CASSPGLDRAKNIQYF. CDR3 nucleotides: TGTGCCAGCAGTCCCGGACTCGACCGGGCCAAAAACATTCAGTACTTC.